This T cell receptor (beta chain) was recorded in a study of blood T cells in healthy people across ages. General study results and limits: Greater diversity and more naive CD4+ cells were seen in long-lived donors than in aged donors. Without sorted subsets, naive and antigen-experienced compartments could not be conclusively compared. Older age coincided with a roughly linear decline in TCR beta diversity per million T cells.

On this clonotype: Its matching antigen is unknown.

Using a J-beta primer mix together with a sample-barcoded 5' primer, a second PCR was run for about 6 to 11 cycles. Each CDR3 protein is one row after TCRdb ran MiXCR on the 5' RACE reads. The table includes fewer than 700,000 distinct CDR3 sequences, 40% to 50% detected once. The trim removed 4 bases at V and 5 bases at J, leaving 8 bases unmatched. This CDR3 has 15 amino acids. Germline assignment: CDR1 MDHEN and CDR2 SYDVKM. This sequence originates from an elderly man in good health. The sample comprised blood. The chain recombines TRBV28 with TRBJ2-5; 9 bases fit TRBD1. CDR3 residues: CASSSTTGGGETQYF. The CDR3 DNA is TGTGCCAGCAGTTCCACGACAGGGGGGGGGGAGACCCAGTACTTC.